This T cell receptor (beta chain) emerged from a study of T cells in localized non-small cell lung cancer (dated by TCRdb to about 2020). Background on the whole study: The study analyzed T cell repertoires of a few hundred early-stage NSCLC patients, comparing tumors and uninvolved tumor-adjacent lungs. NSCLC patients had a mean age of approximately 72 years, and around 140 were male and 107 female. All 240 or so NSCLC patients in the cohort were treatment-naive and had localized lung tumors that were resected. Study-level results and caveats: Because multi-region sequencing of the tumors was not done, intratumor heterogeneity could not be ruled out. Uninvolved tumor-adjacent lung showed the highest T cell clonality, higher than tumor, which suggests more focused antigenic responses in the adjacent lung. Higher T cell density in blood was associated with longer overall survival, whereas higher clonality in adjacent lung was associated with shorter survival. Of the top 100 tumor clones, a median of roughly 57 were detected in paired uninvolved adjacent lung; approximately 30 were also among that lung's top 100. Since the design was exploratory, TCR variables were selected using unadjusted p-values with no false-discovery rate correction.

Trimming takes 6 bases from V and 0 bases from J, and the germline ends sit 10 bases apart. From a lookup of the germline V gene, CDR1 and CDR2 are MNHEY and SVGAGI. Counted from cysteine to phenylalanine, this CDR3 has 14 amino acids. The retained sequence is limited to the CDR3, 42 bases, with the frame set at the first base. Notes on this clone: It lacks a known antigen. No base quality information exists; no much larger clone differs at one position.

TCR beta CDR3 regions were sequenced from DNA using the immunoSEQ Assay. In the original analysis: To compute T cell density, TCR beta template counts were normalized to usable DNA, which was estimated by amplifying housekeeping genes. Richness was estimated with the preseqR package, extrapolating to 400,000 templates for PBMC samples and 120,000 templates for tissue samples. Clonality was defined by subtracting Pielou's evenness from one. Differential abundance testing on productive amino-acid clonotypes, with a minimum total count of 5 and an alpha of 0.1, was used to identify tissue-enriched TCRs. Repertoire overlap between compartments was quantified with the Jaccard Index and Morisita Overlap Index. GLIPH clustered TCR beta CDR3s with public tetramer-defined viral CDR3s; viral motifs required at least three viral sequences plus V-gene enrichment. TCRdb retrieved this table from immuneACCESS and kept in-frame rearrangements only. Not all clones are present; in checked studies, unresolved V genes account for under half, and no reason is known for the remainder. V and J calls and clone size are as listed in that table; D and trimming were resolved from the DNA. Here the sample has around 90,000 clones; around three quarters occur a single time. 15% to 20% of the sample rests with the top ten.

At diagnosis, peripheral blood, uninvolved tumor-adjacent lung and tumor were collected and were preserved as a mix of fresh-frozen and FFPE material. Blood samples were analyzed as peripheral blood mononuclear cells for TCR repertoire profiling. The sample was PBMCs, taken before any cancer treatment. This TCR came from a man aged 35-75 years with stage II squamous cell lung carcinoma. The chain links TRBV6-5 with TRBJ2-3, and possibly TRBD2, on 6 matching bases. The DNA reads as follows: TGTGCCAGCAGCCTCGGGACTAGCACAGATACGCAGTATTTT. Translated, this gives CASSLGTSTDTQYF.